These 27 T cell receptor beta chains share one sample of origin, sequenced in a study of shared T cell receptors in the human thymus. Measured with immunoSEQ multiplex PCR; TCRdb has only the in-frame clones, and not every one. Of hundreds of thousands of clones listed, 85% to 90% are singletons. A further study also used this sample, focusing on human thymus T cells.

The sequenced sample consisted of thymocytes. The receptors shown here come from a boy less than two years old with a congenital heart defect.

This clone was recorded once. The V and J genes are TRBV7-6 and TRBJ2-5; TRBD2 agrees at 8 bases. This CDR3 has 16 amino acids. Germline CDR1 is SGHVS and CDR2 is FNYEAQ. After removal of 4 bases from V and 4 bases from J, the junction contained 11 bases not matched to a gene. This chain's CDR3 is CASSSREGGRGETQYF. The CDR3 nucleotides are TGTGCCAGCAGCTCTCGGGAGGGGGGCCGCGGAGAGACCCAGTACTTC.

The rearrangement joins TRBV5-4 to TRBJ2-2; 15 bases line up with TRBD2. This CDR3 is 18 amino acids long. V lost 2 bases, J lost 5 bases, and 7 bases stayed unmatched. In germline, CDR1 is SGHNT, CDR2 YYREEE (reference sequence). The CDR3 sequence is CASSFLGLAGGRTGELFF. The CDR3 bases are TGTGCCAGCAGCTTCCTGGGACTAGCGGGAGGTAGGACCGGGGAGCTGTTTTTT.

V and J are TRBV10-3 and TRBJ2-7, with D perhaps TRBD2 (6 bases). The CDR3 spans 14 residues. The V end was cut by 10 bases, the J end by 2 bases, with 18 bases between. Looked up from germline, CDR1 is ENHRY and CDR2 is SYGVKD. Here the CDR3 reads CANRPGTPTYEQYF. The DNA of the CDR3 is TGTGCCAACCGTCCGGGGACTCCCACCTACGAGCAGTACTTC.

The V and J genes are TRBV19 and TRBJ2-2; TRBD2 is a possible D gene (6 bases). The germline V gene encodes CDR1 LNHDA and CDR2 SQIVND (reference sequence). The CDR3 length is 14 residues. V shed 6 bases and J shed 3 bases, with 11 bases lying between them. This chain's CDR3 is CASRASDHTGELFF. The CDR3 DNA follows: TGTGCCAGTAGGGCTAGCGACCACACCGGGGAGCTGTTTTTT.

The V and J genes are TRBV27 and TRBJ2-3; TRBD2 aligns across 7 bases. V lost 4 bases and J lost 0; bases outside the gene matches: 4. Germline V CDR1 and CDR2: MNHEY, SMNVEV (reference sequence). This CDR3 has 15 residues. CDR3 bases: TGTGCCAGCAGTTCCACGGGAGGAAGCACAGATACGCAGTATTTT. Translated, it gives CASSSTGGSTDTQYF.

J is TRBJ2-1 and V is TRBV7-2, with unresolved D. Trimming pared 2 bases from V and 8 bases from J, leaving 19 bases between. The germline V gene has CDR1 SGHTA and CDR2 FQGNSA. CDR3 length equals 16 residues. CDR3 coding DNA: TGTGCCAGCAGCTTAAACCCCTGGGCCAACTTTTATGAGCAGTTCTTC. Amino acids: CASSLNPWANFYEQFF.

The CDR3 loop is CSVHRNGYGYTF. For the CDR3, the DNA is TGCAGCGTCCACCGTAACGGGTATGGCTACACCTTC. The J gene is TRBJ1-2, the V gene TRBV29-1; D is undetermined. The V end was cut by 6 bases, the J end by 5 bases, with 13 bases between. Germline values: CDR1 SQVTM, CDR2 ANQGSEA. The CDR3 extends over 12 amino acids.

CDR3 sequence reads: CASSHRLAGDNEQFF. The CDR3 DNA sequence: TGTGCCAGCAGCCACAGACTAGCGGGAGACAATGAGCAGTTCTTC. The V call is TRBV7-9, the J call TRBJ2-1; 12 nucleotides align to TRBD2. The J segment lost 5 bases and the V segment lost 5 bases, leaving 4 bases of the junction unmatched. CDR1 is SEHNR and CDR2 is FQNEAQ in the germline V gene (reference sequence). This CDR3 has 15 residues.

The rearrangement uses TRBV14 and TRBJ2-7; 7 bases map to TRBD1. Trimming at V came to 5 bases and at J to 0 bases, leaving 4 bases not matched to a gene. Germline CDR1 reads SGHDN; CDR2 reads FVKESK. The CDR3 sequence is 14 residues long. CDR3 sequence reads: CASSNYRGSYEQYF. For the CDR3, the DNA is TGTGCCAGCAGCAATTACAGGGGCTCCTACGAGCAGTACTTC.

The chain has TRBV30 and TRBJ1-1; TRBD1 might be the D (6 bases). This CDR3 has 15 amino acids. With 8 bases removed from V and 0 bases from J, the gap between germline ends came to 19 bases. Germline assignment: CDR1 GTSNPN and CDR2 SVGIG (reference sequence). The CDR3 reads CAGDRDNLMNTEAFF. The CDR3 nucleotides read TGTGCCGGCGACCGGGACAATCTGATGAACACTGAAGCTTTCTTT.

This clone was picked up one time. V usage is TRBV27 and J usage is TRBJ2-3, with 8 bases aligning to TRBD2. The CDR3 is 16 residues long. Germline trimming cut 6 bases from V and 5 bases from J; bases unmatched to any gene: 13. Germline CDR1 and CDR2: MNHEY and SMNVEV (reference sequence). This CDR3 is CASRPGLAPSGDTQYF. In DNA form, the CDR3 reads TGTGCCAGCAGGCCAGGACTAGCCCCCTCGGGAGATACGCAGTATTTT.

This chain joins TRBV12-2 and TRBJ2-1; TRBD2, the table's D call, lacks a check against the DNA. TRBV12-2 is tagged as a pseudogene. The CDR3 contains 17 residues. The CDR3 DNA reads as TGTGCAAGTCGCTCCGCTGAACGTGGGGGGTCTCCCTATGAGCAGTTCTTC. Amino acids: CASRSAERGGSPYEQFF.

CDR3 sequence reads: CASSEGRTSGRADTQYF. CDR3 sequence (DNA): TGTGCCAGCAGTGAAGGCAGGACTAGCGGGAGGGCAGATACGCAGTATTTT. The chain links TRBV6-1 to TRBJ2-3, with 15 bases lining up with TRBD2. The V gene end was trimmed by 1 base and the J gene end by 4 bases; junction bases not matched to a gene: 3. The CDR3 sequence is 17 residues long. Germline V lookup: CDR1 MNHNS, CDR2 SASEGT.

This clone was seen once. This sequence joins TRBV7-6 and TRBJ2-3; 11 bases map to TRBD2. The CDR3 length is 17 residues. After removal of 4 bases from V and 3 bases from J, the junction contained 9 bases not matched to a gene. Germline V CDR1 and CDR2: SGHVS, FNYEAQ. The chain's CDR3 is CASSSSLPSGRTDTQYF. The CDR3 region has the DNA TGTGCCAGCAGCTCATCCCTCCCTAGCGGGAGGACAGATACGCAGTATTTT.

The chain has TRBV30 and TRBJ1-6, with 8 bases aligning to TRBD1. Germline CDR1 reads GTSNPN; CDR2 reads SVGIG (reference sequence). This CDR3 spans 12 amino acids. V lost 5 bases to trimming and J lost 10 bases; unmatched junction nucleotides: 4. The CDR3 reads CAWDRGGSPLHF. DNA of the CDR3: TGTGCCTGGGACAGGGGTGGGTCACCCCTCCACTTT.

The CDR3 protein is CASSSRPGQGPEQYF. CDR3 coding DNA: TGTGCCAGCAGTTCGAGACCGGGACAGGGACCCGAGCAGTACTTC. This chain links TRBV6-5 with TRBJ2-7; 9 bases align to TRBD1. Germline values: CDR1 MNHEY, CDR2 SVGAGI. The junction had 10 bases not matched to a gene; V was cut back by 4 bases and J by 6 bases. The CDR3 spans 15 residues.

This clone was seen a single time. V usage is TRBV11-3 and J usage is TRBJ2-3, with 10 bases that match TRBD2. J gave up 0 bases and V 5 bases, and 8 bases lay outside the gene matches. Germline V gives CDR1 SGHNT, CDR2 YENEEA. This CDR3 contains 17 residues. CDR3 sequence (DNA): TGTGCCAGCAGCCTCACCGGGACTAGCGACAGCACAGATACGCAGTATTTT. This sequence encodes CASSLTGTSDSTDTQYF.

The chain links TRBV20-1 to TRBJ2-1, with unresolved D. Trimming removed 3 bases at V and 7 bases at J, with 7 bases between. This CDR3 contains 11 residues. CDR1 is DFQATT, CDR2 SNEGSKA, per germline (reference sequence). The CDR3 bases are TGCAGTGCTAGCCCAACTAATGAGCAGTTCTTC. Amino acids: CSASPTNEQFF.

The V gene is TRBV2, the J gene TRBJ2-1; TRBD2 matches at 9 bases. Losses at the gene ends were 6 bases for V and 1 base for J; bases not matched to a gene: 10. The CDR3 runs to 17 residues. CDR1 and CDR2 (germline): SNHLY, FYNNEI. In nucleotides, the CDR3 is TGTGCCAGCAGAGGGGGGACTAGCCTCCCGTCCTACAATGAGCAGTTCTTC. It is translated as CASRGGTSLPSYNEQFF.

Only a few counts were recorded for this clone. This rearrangement joins TRBV18 to TRBJ1-1, with a weak D call TRBD1 (6 bases). Trimming removed 5 bases from V and 5 bases from J, with 9 bases in between. Germline V gene lookup returns CDR1 KGHSH and CDR2 LQKENI. This CDR3 is 12 amino acids long. CDR3 sequence: CASSYRVTEAFF. In DNA, the CDR3 is TGTGCCAGCTCATACAGGGTAACTGAAGCTTTCTTT.

The chain combines TRBV5-8 with TRBJ2-4, with D unresolved. The CDR3 has 15 amino acids. Trimming removed 2 bases from V and 3 bases from J, with 12 bases in between. Germline V gene lookup returns CDR1 SGHTS and CDR2 YDEGEE. The CDR3 DNA reads as TGTGCCAGCAGCTTACCCCGGGTCGACAAAAACATTCAGTACTTC. Its translation is CASSLPRVDKNIQYF.

The V and J genes are TRBV7-9 and TRBJ1-2; possibly TRBD1 for D (6 bases). CDR1 is SEHNR, CDR2 FQNEAQ, per germline (reference sequence). CDR3 length: 14 amino acids. V shed 5 bases and J shed 4 bases, with 14 bases lying between them. The CDR3 DNA reads TGTGCCAGCAGCCCGGCCGGACAGCTCTATGGCTACACCTTC. Its protein is CASSPAGQLYGYTF.

V gene TRBV5-4 combines with J gene TRBJ2-7; 10 bases fit TRBD2. Germline V gene sequence: CDR1 SGHNT, CDR2 YYREEE (reference sequence). This CDR3 contains 15 residues. The V gene end was trimmed by 0 bases and the J gene end by 3 bases; junction bases not matched to a gene: 3. CDR3 amino acids: CASSLDGLADYEQYF. The CDR3 coding sequence is TGTGCCAGCAGCTTGGACGGACTAGCGGACTACGAGCAGTACTTC.

This chain uses TRBV25-1 with TRBJ2-1; 10 bases fit TRBD2. V was clipped by 2 bases and J by 3 bases; unmatched bases: 7. The CDR3 is 17 amino acids. CDR1 is MGHDK and CDR2 is SYGVNS in the germline V gene. The CDR3 reads CASSEKGAGGFYNEQFF. The CDR3 region has the DNA TGTGCCAGCAGTGAAAAGGGAGCGGGAGGGTTCTACAATGAGCAGTTCTTC. Combining the CDR3 with reference TRBV25-1 and TRBJ2-1 gives the whole variable domain EADIYQTPRYLVIGTGKKITLECSQTMGHDKMYWYQQDPGMELHLIHYSYGVNSTEKGDLSSESTVSRIRTEHFPLTLESARPSHTSQYLCASSEKGAGGFYNEQFFGPGTRLTVL.

The chain uses TRBV4-3 and TRBJ2-3, with TRBD2 matching over 7 bases. V shed 1 base, J shed 0 bases, and the junction held 7 bases outside the gene matches. Germline V gives CDR1 LGHNA, CDR2 YSLEER. This CDR3 has 17 residues. The CDR3 reads CASSQGGLADSTDTQYF. The CDR3 DNA sequence: TGCGCCAGCAGCCAAGGTGGTCTAGCGGATAGCACAGATACGCAGTATTTT.

The rearrangement joins TRBV5-4 to TRBJ2-4; 9 bases agree with TRBD2. In germline, CDR1 is SGHNT, CDR2 YYREEE (reference sequence). The CDR3 is made up of 17 amino acids. V lost 1 base to trimming and J lost 4 bases; unmatched junction nucleotides: 9. CDR3 in amino acids: CASSLKGAGGLKNIQYF. The CDR3 DNA reads as TGTGCCAGCAGCTTGAAAGGGGCGGGAGGGTTAAAAAACATTCAGTACTTC.

This CDR3 is CATLGLAPSYEQYF. The CDR3, as DNA: TGTGCCACACTTGGGCTAGCGCCATCCTACGAGCAGTACTTC. The chain couples TRBV11-2 to TRBJ2-7; maybe TRBD2 (6 bases). Between the trimmed V and J ends, which lost 10 bases and 1 base, there was a span of 17 bases. Germline V CDR1 and CDR2: SGHAT, FQNNGV. There are 14 residues in the CDR3.